These 24 T cell receptor beta chains share one sample of origin, sequenced in a study of cytomegalovirus exposure and HLA in healthy donors. The PCR ran on 60 Vbeta and 13 Jbeta primers. Sequencing was performed with immunoSEQ multiplex PCR; in TCRdb, only in-frame clones are kept and a portion is missing. The table has around 69,000 clones, approximately 67% seen once. Sequenced input: PBMCs. The source of these receptors is a man in his forties or fifties in good health and CMV-seropositive.

The V call is TRBV7-8, the J call TRBJ2-2, with a possible D match to TRBD1 (6 bases). Germline V gene sequence: CDR1 SGHVS, CDR2 FQNEAQ. This CDR3 is built from 14 residues. With 5 bases removed from V and 1 base from J, the gap between germline ends came to 8 bases. The CDR3 DNA follows: TGTGCCAGCAGCGCGGACAGGAACACCGGGGAGCTGTTTTTT. Translation: CASSADRNTGELFF. The complete variable domain, with remaining parts taken from reference TRBV7-8 and TRBJ2-2, reads GAGVSQSPRYKVAKRGQDVALRCDPISGHVSLFWYQQALGQGPEFLTYFQNEAQLDKSGLPSDRFFAERPEGSVSTLKIQRTQQEDSAVYLCASSADRNTGELFFGEGSRLTVL.

The rearrangement uses TRBV4-1 and TRBJ1-1; 7 positions match TRBD1. The V gene's germline CDR1 is MGHRA and CDR2 YSYEKL. CDR3 length: 15 amino acids. With 5 bases clipped from V and 1 base from J, the junction kept 7 bases outside the gene matches. The chain's CDR3 is CASSSQGVGNTEAFF. The CDR3 DNA reads as TGCGCCAGCAGCTCTCAGGGGGTGGGGAACACTGAAGCTTTCTTT.

The rearrangement links TRBV6-5 to TRBJ1-2; no firm D call. V was pared by 6 bases and J by 4 bases, with 15 bases between. There are 14 residues in the CDR3. Looked up from germline, CDR1 is MNHEY and CDR2 is SVGAGI. The CDR3 protein is CASSSVPGSYGYTF. CDR3 DNA: TGTGCCAGCAGCTCTGTTCCCGGGAGCTATGGCTACACCTTC.

This chain joins TRBV4-2 and TRBJ1-1; TRBD1 agrees at 9 bases. Trimming at V came to 4 bases and at J to 0 bases, leaving 9 bases not matched to a gene. This CDR3 has 17 amino acids. CDR1 is LGHNA, CDR2 YNFKEQ, per germline. CDR3 coding DNA: TGTGCCAGCAGCCTTCAAACAGGGGGCGCTTTGAACACTGAAGCTTTCTTT. Translating gives CASSLQTGGALNTEAFF.

This chain links TRBV2 with TRBJ1-6; 7 bases line up with TRBD1. There are 16 residues in the CDR3. Germline V gives CDR1 SNHLY, CDR2 FYNNEI. Losses at the gene ends were 6 bases for V and 7 bases for J; bases not matched to a gene: 12. CDR3 in amino acids: CASSANRGLLNSPLHF. DNA for the CDR3: TGTGCCAGCAGCGCGAACAGGGGCCTACTCAATTCACCCCTCCACTTT.

The chain has TRBV27 and TRBJ2-5, with 7 bases lining up with TRBD1. V dropped 1 base and J dropped 2; count of bases not matched to a gene: 1. The germline V gene encodes CDR1 MNHEY and CDR2 SMNVEV (reference sequence). This CDR3 comprises 14 residues. CDR3: CASSLLGQQETQYF. CDR3 in DNA: TGTGCCAGCAGTTTATTGGGACAGCAAGAGACCCAGTACTTC.

The gene calls are TRBV2 and TRBJ2-2; TRBD1 might be the D (6 bases). The V gene's germline CDR1 is SNHLY and CDR2 FYNNEI. V shed 4 bases and J shed 0 bases, with 12 bases lying between them. CDR3 length: 16 amino acids. CDR3 DNA sequence: TGTGCCAGCAGTGTAACCAGGGGACCGAACACCGGGGAGCTGTTTTTT. Protein product: CASSVTRGPNTGELFF.

This clone was detected once. The chain recombines TRBV11-3 with TRBJ2-2, with D uncertain. The CDR3 has 13 residues. V shed 5 bases and J shed 5 bases, with 9 bases lying between them. CDR1 is SGHNT and CDR2 is YENEEA in the germline V gene. CDR3 sequence reads: CASSAIRTGELFF. CDR3 nucleotides: TGTGCCAGCAGCGCTATCCGGACCGGGGAGCTGTTTTTT.

As to this clone: Within the sample, other DNA sequences also encode this same CDR3. V usage is TRBV5-4 and J usage is TRBJ1-2; D is uncertain. V was clipped by 4 bases and J by 4 bases, with 26 bases between them. Germline CDR1 reads SGHNT; CDR2 reads YYREEE (reference sequence). CDR3 size: 18 residues. The CDR3 reads CASSRSVFAPEHSYGYTF. For the CDR3, the DNA is TGTGCCAGCAGCCGTTCCGTTTTTGCCCCTGAGCATAGCTATGGCTACACCTTC.

The genes are TRBV11-2 and TRBJ2-7; D remains unclear. The V and J ends lost 0 bases and 13 bases respectively, with 16 bases between them. The germline V gene has CDR1 SGHAT and CDR2 FQNNGV. The CDR3 totals 13 residues. The CDR3 region is CASSLDLNYPPYF. For the CDR3, the DNA is TGTGCCAGCAGCTTAGATCTAAACTACCCACCATACTTC.

CDR3 bases: TGTGCCAGTAGTCTCCTAGTAGGCAACACTGAAGCTTTCTTT. Protein sequence: CASSLLVGNTEAFF. The gene calls are TRBV19 and TRBJ1-1; D unresolved. With 5 bases removed from V and 2 bases from J, the gap between germline ends came to 12 bases. The CDR3 is 14 amino acids. The germline V gene has CDR1 LNHDA and CDR2 SQIVND (reference sequence). Supplemented by reference TRBV19 and TRBJ1-1, the full variable domain reads DGGITQSPKYLFRKEGQNVTLSCEQNLNHDAMYWYRQDPGQGLRLIYYSQIVNDFQKGDIAEGYSVSREKKESFPLTVTSAQKNPTAFYLCASSLLVGNTEAFFGQGTRLTVV.

The chain is built from TRBV4-1 and TRBJ2-7, with 11 bases fitting TRBD2. Germline lookup yields CDR1 MGHRA and CDR2 YSYEKL. Trimming removed 3 bases from V and 0 bases from J; junction bases left unmatched: 4. CDR3 size: 16 residues. This CDR3 reads CASSHHGTSGSYEQYF. CDR3 coding DNA: TGCGCCAGCAGCCACCACGGGACTAGCGGCTCCTACGAGCAGTACTTC.

This clone occurred once. The chain is built from TRBV5-1 and TRBJ2-6, with TRBD2 matching 9 bases. Germline CDR1 is SGHRS and CDR2 is YFSETQ. Trimming took 2 bases from V and 0 from J; bases not matched to a gene: 15. CDR3 size: 21 residues. CDR3 amino acids: CASSFRLAGTPGHSGANVLTF. The CDR3 region has the DNA TGCGCCAGCAGCTTTAGGCTAGCGGGAACCCCGGGACACTCTGGGGCCAACGTCCTGACTTTC.

V usage is TRBV6-6 and J usage is TRBJ2-1, with TRBD1 as a possible D gene (6 bases). CDR1 and CDR2 (germline): MNHNY, SVGAGI (reference sequence). With 7 bases removed from V and 5 bases from J, the gap between germline ends came to 6 bases. The CDR3 contains 11 residues. CDR3: CASKGDNEQFF. DNA for the CDR3: TGTGCCAGCAAGGGGGACAATGAGCAGTTCTTC.

This chain joins TRBV4-1 and TRBJ1-1, with D unresolved. The germline V and J ends were trimmed by 4 bases and 0 bases, with 6 bases remaining between them. Germline V lookup: CDR1 MGHRA, CDR2 YSYEKL. The CDR3 extends over 13 amino acids. In DNA form, the CDR3 reads TGCGCCAGCAGCCCCTACCTGAACACTGAAGCTTTCTTT. Protein product: CASSPYLNTEAFF.

The chain's CDR3 is CASSFGTRGYETQYF. The DNA of the CDR3 is TGCGCCAGCAGCTTCGGAACCAGGGGGTACGAGACCCAGTACTTC. The chain uses TRBV5-1 and TRBJ2-5; 7 nucleotides agree with TRBD1. This CDR3 is 15 amino acids long. Germline V gene lookup returns CDR1 SGHRS and CDR2 YFSETQ. Trimming removed 2 bases from V and 5 bases from J; junction bases left unmatched: 9.

The V and J genes are TRBV11-2 and TRBJ2-7; the match to TRBD1 covers 9 bases. The CDR3 has 16 residues. V shed 1 base and J 2 bases; nucleotides not matched to a gene: 6. Germline CDR1 reads SGHAT; CDR2 reads FQNNGV. The CDR3 protein is CASSLVLRDRAYEQYF. The CDR3, as DNA: TGTGCCAGCAGCTTAGTATTGAGGGACAGGGCCTACGAGCAGTACTTC.

J is TRBJ1-2 and V is TRBV29-1, with D possibly TRBD1 on 6 matching bases. CDR1 and CDR2 (germline): SQVTM, ANQGSEA. The CDR3 is 14 amino acids. The V end was cut by 6 bases, the J end by 1 base, with 15 bases between. The chain's CDR3 is CSVLLGQNNYGYTF. CDR3 nucleotides: TGCAGCGTCCTCCTTGGACAGAATAACTATGGCTACACCTTC. The whole variable domain, filled in from reference TRBV29-1 and TRBJ1-2, reads SAVISQKPSRDICQRGTSLTIQCQVDSQVTMMFWYRQQPGQSLTLIATANQGSEATYESGFVIDKFPISRPNLTFSTLTVSNMSPEDSSIYLCSVLLGQNNYGYTFGSGTRLTVV.

The chain uses TRBV19 and TRBJ1-5; D possibly corresponds to TRBD1 (5 bases). V was cut by 6 bases and J by 5 bases, with 14 bases left in between. This CDR3 is 14 amino acids long. Germline V gives CDR1 LNHDA, CDR2 SQIVND (reference sequence). The CDR3, as DNA: TGTGCCAGTAGGAGAACCAGGGAAGATCAGCCCCAGCATTTT. Its protein is CASRRTREDQPQHF.

The chain combines TRBV29-1 with TRBJ1-2; possible D gene TRBD1, 6 bases. Germline V CDR1 and CDR2: SQVTM, ANQGSEA. The germline V and J ends were trimmed by 6 bases and 4 bases, with 15 bases remaining between them. This CDR3 is 13 amino acids long. CDR3 in amino acids: CSVMQGSGYGYTF. DNA for the CDR3: TGCAGCGTCATGCAGGGGTCTGGCTATGGCTACACCTTC.

The chain links TRBV6-6 to TRBJ1-2; D might be TRBD1 (6 bases). The V gene lost 6 bases and the J gene lost 8 bases, with 13 bases spanning the gap. The CDR3 contains 12 residues. CDR1 MNHNY and CDR2 SVGAGI come from the germline V gene (reference sequence). The CDR3 here is CASRVQGGGYTF. For the CDR3, the DNA is TGTGCCAGCAGAGTACAGGGTGGGGGCTACACCTTC.

CDR3 sequence reads: CASMRAGQNTEAFF. The CDR3 DNA is TGTGCCAGCATGCGTGCAGGACAGAACACTGAAGCTTTCTTT. The chain employs TRBV27 and TRBJ1-1; TRBD1 might be the D (5 bases). The ends were cut back, 7 bases at V and 1 base at J, with 13 bases in the middle. The CDR3 is made up of 14 amino acids. Germline V gene lookup returns CDR1 MNHEY and CDR2 SMNVEV (reference sequence).

The V and J genes are TRBV7-2 and TRBJ1-1, with TRBD1 identical over 7 bases. The germline gives CDR1 SGHTA, CDR2 FQGNSA. Unmatched junction bases numbered 10, after V lost 1 base and J lost 5 bases. CDR3 length equals 16 residues. The CDR3 DNA sequence: TGTGCCAGCAGCTTAGGAGGAGGAGGGGGCGCGACTGAAGCTTTCTTT. Amino acids: CASSLGGGGGATEAFF.

The chain joins TRBV2 to TRBJ2-3; 9 nucleotides agree with TRBD1. This CDR3 region has 13 residues. CDR1 SNHLY and CDR2 FYNNEI come from the germline V gene. V shed 10 bases and J 1 base; nucleotides not matched to a gene: 3. The CDR3 sequence is CATGTGRTDTQYF. For the CDR3, the DNA is TGTGCCACCGGGACAGGGCGCACAGATACGCAGTATTTT.